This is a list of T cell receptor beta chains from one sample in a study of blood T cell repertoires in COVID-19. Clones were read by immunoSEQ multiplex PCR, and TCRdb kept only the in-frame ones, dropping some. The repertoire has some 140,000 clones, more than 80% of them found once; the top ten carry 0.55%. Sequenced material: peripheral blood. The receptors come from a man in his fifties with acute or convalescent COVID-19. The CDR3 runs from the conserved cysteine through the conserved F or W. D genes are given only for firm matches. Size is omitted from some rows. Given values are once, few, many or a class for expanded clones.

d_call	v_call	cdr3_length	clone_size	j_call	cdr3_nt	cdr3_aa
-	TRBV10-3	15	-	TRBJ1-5	TGTGCCATCAGTGAGTCTGCAGGGGAGAATCAGCCCCAGCATTTT	CAISESAGENQPQHF
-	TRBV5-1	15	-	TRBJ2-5	TGCGCCAGCAGCTTGGCGCCCGAGCGTCTACCCCAAACGTACTTC	CASSLAPERLPQTYF
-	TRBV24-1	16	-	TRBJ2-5	TGTGCCACCAGTGACCGACGGGACACCAAACCGGAGACCCAGTACTTC	CATSDRRDTKPETQYF
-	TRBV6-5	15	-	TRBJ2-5	TGTGCCAGCAGTTACTCGACTCGTACGGGAGAGACCCAGTACTTC	CASSYSTRTGETQYF
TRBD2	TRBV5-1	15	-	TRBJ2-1	TGCGCCAGCAGAAGTCTAGCGGGAGTTGGTGATGAGCAGTTCTTC	CASRSLAGVGDEQFF
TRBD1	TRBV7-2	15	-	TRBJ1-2	TGTGCCAGCAGCTTAGCGCCGGGACAGAACTATGGCTACACCTTC	CASSLAPGQNYGYTF
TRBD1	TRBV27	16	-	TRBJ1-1	TGTGCCAGCCGATTCGGGACAGGGGGAAAGATCACTGAAGCTTTCTTT	CASRFGTGGKITEAFF
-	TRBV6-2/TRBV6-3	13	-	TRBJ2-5	TGTGCCAGCGGCCCCTCCTCTCGGGAGACCCAGTACTTC	CASGPSSRETQYF
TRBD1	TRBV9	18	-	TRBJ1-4	TGTGCCAGCAGCGCGTTGGGGACAGGGATGACCCTGAGTGAAAAACTGTTTTTT	CASSALGTGMTLSEKLFF
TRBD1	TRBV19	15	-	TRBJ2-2	TGTGCCAGCCAGTCTGGGGCAGGGGGTACCGGGGAGCTGTTTTTT	CASQSGAGGTGELFF
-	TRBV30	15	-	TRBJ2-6	TGTGCCTGGCGTTCACAGAGATCGGGGGCCAACGTCCTGACTTTC	CAWRSQRSGANVLTF
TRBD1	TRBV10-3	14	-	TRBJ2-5	TGTGCCATCAGTGAGACAGGACAGGGGGATACCCAGTACTTC	CAISETGQGDTQYF
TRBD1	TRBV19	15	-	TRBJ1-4	TGTGCCAGTAGTCCTCCGGACAGGGGTCATGAAAAACTGTTTTTT	CASSPPDRGHEKLFF
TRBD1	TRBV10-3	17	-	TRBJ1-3	TGTGCCATCAGTGACCCAACGGGGACAGACTCTGGAAACACCATATATTTT	CAISDPTGTDSGNTIYF
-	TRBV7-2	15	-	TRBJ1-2	TGTGCCAGCAGCTTAGTATTGTCGCCCCTAGGTGGCTACACCTTC	CASSLVLSPLGGYTF
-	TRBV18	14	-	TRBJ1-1	TGTGCCAGCTCAAAACAGGTTATGAACACTGAAGCTTTCTTT	CASSKQVMNTEAFF
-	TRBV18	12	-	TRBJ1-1	TGTGCCAGCTCGCCCCGTCAGGGGGAAGCTTTCTTT	CASSPRQGEAFF
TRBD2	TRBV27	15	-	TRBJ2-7	TGTGCCAGCAGCCCACTAGCGGGAGGGTCCCACGAGCAGTACTTC	CASSPLAGGSHEQYF
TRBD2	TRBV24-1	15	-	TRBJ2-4	TGTGCCACCAGTGAGGGACTAGCGGGAGAAAACATTCAGTACTTC	CATSEGLAGENIQYF
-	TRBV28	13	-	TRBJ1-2	TGTGCCAGCAGTTCGACAGACCGCTATGGCTACACCTTC	CASSSTDRYGYTF
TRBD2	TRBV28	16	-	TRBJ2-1	TGTGCCAGCAGAACTAGCGGGCTGTCCTCCTACAATGAGCAGTTCTTC	CASRTSGLSSYNEQFF
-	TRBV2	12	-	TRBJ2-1	TGTGCCAGCAGGGACGACAGCAATGAGCAGTTCTTC	CASRDDSNEQFF
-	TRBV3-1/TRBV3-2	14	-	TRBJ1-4	TGTGCCAGCAGCCAACAGGGAAGTGAAGAAAAACTGTTTTTT	CASSQQGSEEKLFF
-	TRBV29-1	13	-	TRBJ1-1	TGCAGCGTTGATCGGGGGTCGGGCACTGAAGCTTTCTTT	CSVDRGSGTEAFF
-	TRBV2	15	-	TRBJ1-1	TGTGCCAGCAGATCCCGGGACATCGGGAACACTGAAGCTTTCTTT	CASRSRDIGNTEAFF
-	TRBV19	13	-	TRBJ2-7	TGTGCCAGTAGTATTAACCGGGGCTACGAGCAGTACTTC	CASSINRGYEQYF
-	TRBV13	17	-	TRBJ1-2	TGTGCCAGCAGCTTTATTCGGAAGATTGGACAGTACTATGGCTACACCTTC	CASSFIRKIGQYYGYTF
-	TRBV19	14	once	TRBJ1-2	TGTGCCAGTAGTATGGTGGCAGGAATTTATGGCTACACCTTC	CASSMVAGIYGYTF
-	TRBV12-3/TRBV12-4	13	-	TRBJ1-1	TGTGCCAGCAGACAGGGTCCCGAGTCTGAAGCTTTCTTT	CASRQGPESEAFF
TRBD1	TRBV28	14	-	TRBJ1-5	TGTGCCAGCAGTTCGACTACAGGGGTGGGGCCCCAGCATTTT	CASSSTTGVGPQHF
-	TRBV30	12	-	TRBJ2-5	TGTGCCTGGGGCCCGGCGGGCGAGACCCAGTACTTC	CAWGPAGETQYF
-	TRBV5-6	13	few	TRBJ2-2	TGTGCCAGCAGCTCCAGGGGGGTCGGGGAGCTGTTTTTT	CASSSRGVGELFF
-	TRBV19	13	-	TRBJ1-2	TGTGCCAGTACCCGCGGAGCCAACTATGGCTACACCTTC	CASTRGANYGYTF
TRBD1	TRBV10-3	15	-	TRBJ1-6	TGTGCCATCAGTGATGCCGACAGGGGTAATTCACCCCTCCACTTT	CAISDADRGNSPLHF
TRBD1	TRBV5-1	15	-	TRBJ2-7	TGCGCCAGCAGCTTGGGGCAGGGGGCAACCTACGAGCAGTACTTC	CASSLGQGATYEQYF